The rows below give T cell receptor beta chains drawn from one sample of a study of OX40 agonist ivuxolimab in advanced cancers. Repertoires were generated with immunoSEQ multiplex PCR, while TCRdb's copy carries only in-frame clones and drops some. The data contain tens of thousands of clones, roughly 90% of them singletons. The source was CD4+ or CD8+ T cells sorted from blood, collected in a trial of the OX40 agonist ivuxolimab. These receptors originate from an adult with an advanced solid tumor such as melanoma, head and neck, liver or kidney cancer. The CDR3 runs from the conserved cysteine through the conserved F or W. The order of the fields is J gene, clone size, V gene, D gene, CDR3 protein, CDR3 DNA. A D gene is named only where the DNA matches it firmly. Clone size is shown for a subset of rows, as once, few, many or a class of expanded clone.

j_call: TRBJ2-5
clone_size: NA
v_call: TRBV6-5
d_call: NA
cdr3_aa: CASSWKGAETQYF
cdr3_nt: TGTGCCAGCAGTTGGAAGGGTGCAGAGACCCAGTACTTC

j_call: TRBJ2-5
clone_size: NA
v_call: TRBV7-9
d_call: TRBD1
cdr3_aa: CASSPPAGTGQETQYF
cdr3_nt: TGTGCCAGCAGCCCCCCCGCCGGGACAGGGCAAGAGACCCAGTACTTC

j_call: TRBJ2-7
clone_size: NA
v_call: TRBV6-5
d_call: NA
cdr3_aa: CASLSLLSYEQYF
cdr3_nt: TGTGCCAGTCTTAGCCTCCTCTCCTACGAGCAGTACTTC

j_call: TRBJ1-4
clone_size: NA
v_call: TRBV5-1
d_call: TRBD1
cdr3_aa: CASSLQGQGASREKLFF
cdr3_nt: TGCGCCAGCAGCTTGCAGGGACAGGGGGCGAGTCGTGAAAAACTGTTTTTT

j_call: TRBJ1-5
clone_size: NA
v_call: TRBV2
d_call: NA
cdr3_aa: CASSEISRDSNQPQHF
cdr3_nt: TGTGCCAGCAGTGAAATAAGCAGGGATAGCAATCAGCCCCAGCATTTT

j_call: TRBJ2-3
clone_size: NA
v_call: TRBV7-6
d_call: TRBD2
cdr3_aa: CASSLLSTSGYLRGGSTDTQYF
cdr3_nt: TGTGCCAGCAGCTTATTATCGACTAGCGGGTACCTTCGGGGTGGGAGCACAGATACGCAGTATTTT

j_call: TRBJ2-7
clone_size: once
v_call: TRBV7-9
d_call: NA
cdr3_aa: CASSSGTPDGQYF
cdr3_nt: TGTGCCAGCAGCTCTGGGACACCGGACGGTCAGTACTTC

j_call: TRBJ2-4
clone_size: NA
v_call: TRBV19
d_call: NA
cdr3_aa: CASSEGAKNIQYF
cdr3_nt: TGTGCCAGTAGTGAGGGGGCCAAAAACATTCAGTACTTC

j_call: TRBJ2-7
clone_size: NA
v_call: TRBV9
d_call: TRBD1
cdr3_aa: CASSVEGQGTRQYF
cdr3_nt: TGTGCCAGCAGCGTAGAGGGACAGGGGACCCGGCAGTACTTC

j_call: TRBJ2-1
clone_size: NA
v_call: TRBV2
d_call: TRBD1
cdr3_aa: CASSARQGYEQFF
cdr3_nt: TGTGCCAGCAGTGCGAGACAGGGCTATGAGCAGTTCTTC

j_call: TRBJ2-6
clone_size: few
v_call: TRBV6-1
d_call: TRBD1
cdr3_aa: CASSATGAGANVLTF
cdr3_nt: TGTGCCAGCAGTGCTACAGGGGCCGGGGCCAACGTCCTGACTTTC

j_call: TRBJ2-7
clone_size: few
v_call: TRBV9
d_call: NA
cdr3_aa: CASSPHEGRTSSYEQYF
cdr3_nt: TGTGCCAGCAGCCCACACGAGGGCCGCACATCCTCCTACGAGCAGTACTTC

j_call: TRBJ2-1
clone_size: NA
v_call: TRBV11-2
d_call: TRBD2
cdr3_aa: CASSQRLAAPYNEQFF
cdr3_nt: TGTGCCAGCAGCCAGCGACTAGCGGCTCCCTACAATGAGCAGTTCTTC

j_call: TRBJ1-1
clone_size: NA
v_call: TRBV5-1
d_call: TRBD1
cdr3_aa: CASSLGTGFSTEAFF
cdr3_nt: TGCGCCAGCAGCTTGGGGACAGGGTTTAGCACTGAAGCTTTCTTT

j_call: TRBJ2-3
clone_size: once
v_call: TRBV7-8
d_call: TRBD1
cdr3_aa: CASSFGQGSTDTQYF
cdr3_nt: TGTGCCAGCAGCTTTGGACAGGGTAGCACAGATACGCAGTATTTT

j_call: TRBJ2-1
clone_size: NA
v_call: TRBV19
d_call: TRBD2
cdr3_aa: CASSVLAGGLDEQFF
cdr3_nt: TGTGCCAGTAGTGTACTAGCGGGGGGGCTAGATGAGCAGTTCTTC

j_call: TRBJ2-5
clone_size: few
v_call: TRBV6-1
d_call: TRBD1
cdr3_aa: CASSHDRAQETQYF
cdr3_nt: TGTGCCAGCAGCCACGACAGGGCCCAAGAGACCCAGTACTTC

j_call: TRBJ2-7
clone_size: NA
v_call: TRBV6-1
d_call: TRBD1
cdr3_aa: CASSDSRQGSEQYF
cdr3_nt: TGTGCCAGCAGTGACTCCAGACAGGGTAGCGAGCAGTACTTC

j_call: TRBJ2-3
clone_size: NA
v_call: TRBV19
d_call: NA
cdr3_aa: CASSITTWLPDTQYF
cdr3_nt: TGTGCCAGTAGTATAACGACATGGCTGCCAGATACGCAGTATTTT

j_call: TRBJ2-5
clone_size: NA
v_call: TRBV19
d_call: NA
cdr3_aa: CASSTQRAGFQETQYF
cdr3_nt: TGTGCCAGTAGTACCCAACGTGCGGGTTTCCAAGAGACCCAGTACTTC

j_call: TRBJ1-6
clone_size: NA
v_call: TRBV28
d_call: NA
cdr3_aa: CASKDNSPLHF
cdr3_nt: TGTGCCAGCAAGGATAATTCACCCCTCCACTTT

j_call: TRBJ2-1
clone_size: NA
v_call: TRBV6-5
d_call: TRBD2
cdr3_aa: CASSYPAGLAGAEQFF
cdr3_nt: TGTGCCAGCAGTTACCCCGCGGGGCTAGCGGGAGCTGAGCAGTTCTTC

j_call: TRBJ2-7
clone_size: NA
v_call: TRBV6-1
d_call: NA
cdr3_aa: CASSELVSGEQYF
cdr3_nt: TGTGCCAGCAGTGAATTGGTTTCGGGCGAGCAGTACTTC

j_call: TRBJ2-5
clone_size: once
v_call: TRBV18
d_call: TRBD2
cdr3_aa: CASSLGLVVKETQYF
cdr3_nt: TGTGCCAGCTCGCTGGGACTAGTCGTAAAAGAGACCCAGTACTTC

j_call: TRBJ1-6
clone_size: NA
v_call: TRBV6-5
d_call: NA
cdr3_aa: CASSLSAENSPLHF
cdr3_nt: TGTGCCAGCAGCCTGTCAGCAGAGAATTCACCCCTCCACTTT

j_call: TRBJ2-6
clone_size: NA
v_call: TRBV25-1
d_call: NA
cdr3_aa: CASSESGAGANVLTF
cdr3_nt: TGTGCCAGCAGTGAATCAGGGGCTGGGGCCAACGTCCTGACTTTC

j_call: TRBJ2-1
clone_size: NA
v_call: TRBV4-1
d_call: TRBD2
cdr3_aa: CASSHARPAGGPFFVYNEQFF
cdr3_nt: TGCGCCAGCAGCCATGCGAGGCCGGCGGGGGGGCCCTTCTTCGTCTACAATGAGCAGTTCTTC

j_call: TRBJ1-1
clone_size: few
v_call: TRBV19
d_call: NA
cdr3_aa: CASSIQGSFTEAFF
cdr3_nt: TGTGCCAGTAGTATACAGGGATCTTTCACTGAAGCTTTCTTT

j_call: TRBJ1-6
clone_size: few
v_call: TRBV11-1
d_call: NA
cdr3_aa: CASSLVAEHSPLHF
cdr3_nt: TGTGCCAGCAGCTTAGTGGCAGAGCATTCACCCCTCCACTTT

j_call: TRBJ2-5
clone_size: NA
v_call: TRBV5-1
d_call: TRBD1
cdr3_aa: CASSLARQGAGETQYF
cdr3_nt: TGCGCCAGCAGCTTGGCCCGACAGGGTGCTGGTGAGACCCAGTACTTC

j_call: TRBJ2-6
clone_size: NA
v_call: TRBV27
d_call: TRBD1
cdr3_aa: CASTRTGEISGANVLTF
cdr3_nt: TGTGCCAGCACCCGGACAGGGGAAATTTCTGGGGCCAACGTCCTGACTTTC

j_call: TRBJ2-2
clone_size: NA
v_call: TRBV4-1
d_call: NA
cdr3_aa: CASSPLEGAGELFF
cdr3_nt: TGCGCCAGCAGCCCTCTAGAGGGGGCCGGGGAGCTGTTTTTT

j_call: TRBJ1-2
clone_size: NA
v_call: TRBV28
d_call: TRBD1
cdr3_aa: CASTQGGGFGYTF
cdr3_nt: TGTGCCAGCACCCAGGGGGGGGGCTTTGGCTACACCTTC

j_call: TRBJ1-2
clone_size: NA
v_call: TRBV5-1
d_call: NA
cdr3_aa: CASSLESLGRGQNGYTF
cdr3_nt: TGCGCCAGCAGCTTGGAATCTCTTGGGAGAGGACAAAATGGCTACACCTTC

j_call: TRBJ2-7
clone_size: NA
v_call: TRBV5-8
d_call: NA
cdr3_aa: CASSLRDIPHYEQYF
cdr3_nt: TGTGCCAGCAGCCTCCGGGACATACCTCACTACGAGCAGTACTTC

j_call: TRBJ1-5
clone_size: NA
v_call: TRBV19
d_call: NA
cdr3_aa: CASSIQGSNQPQHF
cdr3_nt: TGTGCCAGTAGTATTCAGGGGAGCAATCAGCCCCAGCATTTT

j_call: TRBJ2-1
clone_size: NA
v_call: TRBV28
d_call: TRBD1
cdr3_aa: CASSLWGQGYEQFF
cdr3_nt: TGTGCCAGCAGTTTATGGGGACAGGGATATGAGCAGTTCTTC